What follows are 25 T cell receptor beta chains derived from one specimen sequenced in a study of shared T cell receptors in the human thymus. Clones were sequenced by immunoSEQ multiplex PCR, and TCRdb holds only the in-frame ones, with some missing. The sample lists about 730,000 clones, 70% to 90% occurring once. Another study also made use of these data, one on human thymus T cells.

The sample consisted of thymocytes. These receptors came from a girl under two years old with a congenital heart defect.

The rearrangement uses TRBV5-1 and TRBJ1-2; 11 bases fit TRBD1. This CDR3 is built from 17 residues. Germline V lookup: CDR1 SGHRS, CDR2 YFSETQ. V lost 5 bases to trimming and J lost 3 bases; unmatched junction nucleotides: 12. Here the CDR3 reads CASSAGDRGVRDYGYTF. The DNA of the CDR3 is TGCGCCAGCAGTGCCGGGGACAGGGGGGTGCGGGACTATGGCTACACCTTC. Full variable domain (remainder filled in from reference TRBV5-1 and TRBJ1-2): KAGVTQTPRYLIKTRGQQVTLSCSPISGHRSVSWYQQTPGQGLQFLFEYFSETQRNKGNFPGRFSGRQFSNSRSEMNVSTLELGDSALYLCASSAGDRGVRDYGYTFGSGTRLTVV.

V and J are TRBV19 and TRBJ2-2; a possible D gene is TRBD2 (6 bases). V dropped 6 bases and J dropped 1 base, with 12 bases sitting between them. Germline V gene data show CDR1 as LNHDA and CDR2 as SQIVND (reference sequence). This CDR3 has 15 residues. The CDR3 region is CASRVAVLNTGELFF. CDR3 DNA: TGTGCCAGTAGGGTAGCGGTCCTGAACACCGGGGAGCTGTTTTTT.

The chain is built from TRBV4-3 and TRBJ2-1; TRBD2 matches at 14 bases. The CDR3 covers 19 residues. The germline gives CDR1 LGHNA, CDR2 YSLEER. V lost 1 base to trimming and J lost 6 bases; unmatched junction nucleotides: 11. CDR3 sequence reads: CASSQGEIRLAGGTNEQFF. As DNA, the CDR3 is TGCGCCAGCAGCCAAGGAGAAATCCGACTAGCGGGGGGGACCAATGAGCAGTTCTTC.

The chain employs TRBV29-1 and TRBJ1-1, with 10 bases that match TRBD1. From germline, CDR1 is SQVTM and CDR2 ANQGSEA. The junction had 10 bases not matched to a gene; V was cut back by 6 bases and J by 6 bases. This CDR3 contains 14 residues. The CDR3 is CSVISDRGVSEAFF. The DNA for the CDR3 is TGCAGCGTAATATCGGACAGGGGGGTCTCTGAAGCTTTCTTT.

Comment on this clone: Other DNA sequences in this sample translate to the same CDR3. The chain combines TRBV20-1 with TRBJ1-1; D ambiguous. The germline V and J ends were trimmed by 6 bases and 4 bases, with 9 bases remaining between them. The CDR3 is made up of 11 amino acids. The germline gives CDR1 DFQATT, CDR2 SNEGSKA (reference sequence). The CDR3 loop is CSARGGTEAFF. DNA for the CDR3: TGCAGTGCACGAGGCGGCACTGAAGCTTTCTTT.

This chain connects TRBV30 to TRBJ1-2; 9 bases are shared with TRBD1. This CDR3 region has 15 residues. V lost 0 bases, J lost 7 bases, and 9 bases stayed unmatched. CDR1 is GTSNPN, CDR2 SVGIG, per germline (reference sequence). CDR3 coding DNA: TGTGCCTGGAGTGTTACAGGGGGCGCGGTAGCTGGCTACACCTTC. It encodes CAWSVTGGAVAGYTF.

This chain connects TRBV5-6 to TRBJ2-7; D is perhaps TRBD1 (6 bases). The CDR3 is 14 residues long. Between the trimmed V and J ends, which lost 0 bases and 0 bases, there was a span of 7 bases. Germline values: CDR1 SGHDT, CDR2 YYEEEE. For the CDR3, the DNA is TGTGCCAGCAGCTTGGAGGGGGTCTCCTACGAGCAGTACTTC. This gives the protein CASSLEGVSYEQYF.

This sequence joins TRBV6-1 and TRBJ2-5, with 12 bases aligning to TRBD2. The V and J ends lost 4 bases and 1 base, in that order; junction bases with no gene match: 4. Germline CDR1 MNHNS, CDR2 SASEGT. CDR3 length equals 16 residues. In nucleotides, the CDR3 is TGTGCCAGCAGTGTTCTAGCGGGGGGGATCCAAGAGACCCAGTACTTC. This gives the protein CASSVLAGGIQETQYF.

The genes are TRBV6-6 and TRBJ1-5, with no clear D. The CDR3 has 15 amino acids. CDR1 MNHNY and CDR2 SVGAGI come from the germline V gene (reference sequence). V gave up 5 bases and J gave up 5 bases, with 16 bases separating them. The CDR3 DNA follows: TGTGCCAGCAGTCCCCGGACTGCTAATCATCAGCCCCAGCATTTT. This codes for CASSPRTANHQPQHF.

CDR3 sequence (DNA): TGTGCCAGCAGTGGGGCCATACTCAATCACCCTTACACTGAAGCTTTCTTT. Translation: CASSGAILNHPYTEAFF. The chain employs TRBV2 and TRBJ1-1, with D unclear. CDR1 and CDR2 (germline): SNHLY, FYNNEI. Trimming shortened V by 4 bases and J by 3 bases, and 21 bases separated the two germline ends. The CDR3 length is 17 residues.

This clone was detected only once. The CDR3: CASKTSQTNYGYTF. In DNA form, the CDR3 reads TGTGCCAGCAAAACATCACAGACTAACTATGGCTACACCTTC. The V and J genes are TRBV2 and TRBJ1-2; the D is unclear. Trimming pared 7 bases from V and 0 bases from J, leaving 12 bases between. The length of the CDR3 is 14 residues. Looked up from germline, CDR1 is SNHLY and CDR2 is FYNNEI.

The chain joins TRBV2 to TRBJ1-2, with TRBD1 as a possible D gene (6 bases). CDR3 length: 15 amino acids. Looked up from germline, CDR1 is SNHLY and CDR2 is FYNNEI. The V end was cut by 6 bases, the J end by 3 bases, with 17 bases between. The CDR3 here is CASSLHRASDYGYTF. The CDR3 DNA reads TGTGCCAGCAGCCTACACAGGGCCTCCGACTATGGCTACACCTTC.

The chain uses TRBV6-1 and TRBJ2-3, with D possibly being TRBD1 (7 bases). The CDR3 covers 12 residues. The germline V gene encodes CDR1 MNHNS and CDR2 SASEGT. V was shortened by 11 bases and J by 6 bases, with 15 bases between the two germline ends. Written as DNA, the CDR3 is TGTGCCGGAGGGGGCAAAATCGATACGCAGTATTTT. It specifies CAGGGKIDTQYF.

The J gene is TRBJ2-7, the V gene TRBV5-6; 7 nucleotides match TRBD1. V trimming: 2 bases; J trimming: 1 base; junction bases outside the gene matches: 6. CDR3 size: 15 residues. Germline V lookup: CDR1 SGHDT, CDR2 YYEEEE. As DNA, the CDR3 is TGTGCCAGCAGCTTAACAGGGGCTGGGTCCTACGAGCAGTACTTC. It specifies CASSLTGAGSYEQYF. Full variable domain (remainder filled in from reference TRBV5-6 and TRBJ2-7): DAGVTQSPTHLIKTRGQQVTLRCSPKSGHDTVSWYQQALGQGPQFIFQYYEEEERQRGNFPDRFSGHQFPNYSSELNVNALLLGDSALYLCASSLTGAGSYEQYFGPGTRLTVT.

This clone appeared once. CDR3 DNA sequence: TGCGCCAGCAGCTCGTCCCGGGACACCGTTTCGAGCACAGATACGCAGTATTTT. The encoded protein is CASSSSRDTVSSTDTQYF. This sequence joins TRBV5-1 and TRBJ2-3; TRBD1 is a possible D gene (6 bases). CDR1 is SGHRS, CDR2 YFSETQ, per germline. V lost 3 bases and J 0 bases, leaving 20 bases between the germline ends. The CDR3 is made up of 18 amino acids.

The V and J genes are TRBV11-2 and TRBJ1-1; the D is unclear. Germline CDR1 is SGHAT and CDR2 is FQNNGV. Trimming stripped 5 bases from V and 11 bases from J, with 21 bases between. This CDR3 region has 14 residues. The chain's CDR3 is CASSQKVPSSGAFF. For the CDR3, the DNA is TGTGCCAGCAGCCAGAAGGTGCCCTCTTCGGGTGCTTTCTTT.

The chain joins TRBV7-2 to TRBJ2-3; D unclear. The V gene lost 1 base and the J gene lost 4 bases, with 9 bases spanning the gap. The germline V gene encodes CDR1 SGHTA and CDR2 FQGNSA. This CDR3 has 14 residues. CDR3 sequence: CASSLVSFSDTQYF. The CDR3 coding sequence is TGTGCCAGCAGCTTAGTTAGCTTTTCAGATACGCAGTATTTT.

The CDR3: CASSVEASGGTDTQYF. In DNA, the CDR3 is TGTGCCAGCAGCGTAGAAGCTAGCGGGGGCACAGATACGCAGTATTTT. V is TRBV9 and J is TRBJ2-3; 9 nucleotides align to TRBD2. The V gene end was trimmed by 0 bases and the J gene end by 1 base; junction bases not matched to a gene: 3. The CDR3 sequence is 16 residues long. The germline CDR1 and CDR2 sequences are SGDLS and YYNGEE.

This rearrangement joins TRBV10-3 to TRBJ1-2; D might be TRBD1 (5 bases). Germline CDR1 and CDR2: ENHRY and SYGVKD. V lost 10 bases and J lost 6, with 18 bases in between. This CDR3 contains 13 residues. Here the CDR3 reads CATRTGGADGYTF. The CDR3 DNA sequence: TGTGCCACCCGGACGGGGGGAGCCGATGGCTACACCTTC.

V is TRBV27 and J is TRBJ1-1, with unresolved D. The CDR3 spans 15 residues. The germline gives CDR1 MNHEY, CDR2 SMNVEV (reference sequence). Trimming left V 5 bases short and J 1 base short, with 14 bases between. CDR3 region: CASSRYSVPNTEAFF. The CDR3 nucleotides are TGTGCCAGCAGTCGCTATTCGGTCCCGAACACTGAAGCTTTCTTT.

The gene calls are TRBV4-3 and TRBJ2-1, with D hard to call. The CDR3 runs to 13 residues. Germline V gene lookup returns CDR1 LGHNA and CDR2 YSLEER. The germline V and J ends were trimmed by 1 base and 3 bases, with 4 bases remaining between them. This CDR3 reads CASSQAIYNEQFF. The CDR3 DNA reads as TGCGCCAGCAGCCAAGCCATCTACAATGAGCAGTTCTTC.

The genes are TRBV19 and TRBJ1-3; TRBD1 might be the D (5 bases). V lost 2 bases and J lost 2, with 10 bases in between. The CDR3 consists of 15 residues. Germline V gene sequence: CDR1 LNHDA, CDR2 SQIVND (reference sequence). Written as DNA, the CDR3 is TGTGCCAGTAGTATAAGGGGTGATACTGGAAACACCATATATTTT. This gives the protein CASSIRGDTGNTIYF. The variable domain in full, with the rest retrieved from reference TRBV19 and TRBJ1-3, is DGGITQSPKYLFRKEGQNVTLSCEQNLNHDAMYWYRQDPGQGLRLIYYSQIVNDFQKGDIAEGYSVSREKKESFPLTVTSAQKNPTAFYLCASSIRGDTGNTIYFGEGSWLTVV.

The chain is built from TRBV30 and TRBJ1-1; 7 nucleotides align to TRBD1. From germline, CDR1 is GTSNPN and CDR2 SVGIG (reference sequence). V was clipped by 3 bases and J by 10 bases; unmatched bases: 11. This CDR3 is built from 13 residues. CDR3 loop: CAWSSTGRFRAFF. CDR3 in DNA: TGTGCCTGGAGCTCGACAGGGCGATTTAGAGCTTTCTTT.

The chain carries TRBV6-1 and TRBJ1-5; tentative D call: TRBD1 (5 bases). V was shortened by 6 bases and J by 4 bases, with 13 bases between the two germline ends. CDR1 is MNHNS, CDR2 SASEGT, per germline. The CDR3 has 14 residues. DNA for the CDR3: TGTGCCAGCAGACGAGACAGTACTAATCAGCCCCAGCATTTT. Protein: CASRRDSTNQPQHF.

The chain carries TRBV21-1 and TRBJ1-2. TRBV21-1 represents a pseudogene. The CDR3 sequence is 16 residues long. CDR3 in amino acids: CASSKPGDLSRYGYTF. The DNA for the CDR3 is TGTGCCAGCAGCAAACCGGGGGACCTCTCCCGGTATGGCTACACCTTC.